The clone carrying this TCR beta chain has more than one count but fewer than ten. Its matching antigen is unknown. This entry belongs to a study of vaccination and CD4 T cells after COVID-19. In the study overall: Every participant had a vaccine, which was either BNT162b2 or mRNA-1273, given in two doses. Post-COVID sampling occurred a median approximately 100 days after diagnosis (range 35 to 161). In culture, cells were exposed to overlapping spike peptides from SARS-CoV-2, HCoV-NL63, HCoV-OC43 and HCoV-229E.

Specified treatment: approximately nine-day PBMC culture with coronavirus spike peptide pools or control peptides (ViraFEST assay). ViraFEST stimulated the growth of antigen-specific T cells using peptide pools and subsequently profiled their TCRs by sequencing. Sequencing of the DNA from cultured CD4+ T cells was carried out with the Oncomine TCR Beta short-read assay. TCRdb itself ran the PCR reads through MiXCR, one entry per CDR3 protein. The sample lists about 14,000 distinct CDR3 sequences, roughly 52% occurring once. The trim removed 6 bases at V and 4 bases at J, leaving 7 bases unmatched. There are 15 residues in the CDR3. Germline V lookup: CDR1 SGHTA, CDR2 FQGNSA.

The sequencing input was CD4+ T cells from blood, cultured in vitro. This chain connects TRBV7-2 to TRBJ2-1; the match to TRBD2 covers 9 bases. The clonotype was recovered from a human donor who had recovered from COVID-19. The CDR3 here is CASRPGTSSYNEQFF. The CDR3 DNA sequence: TGTGCCAGCAGACCCGGGACTAGCAGTTACAATGAGCAGTTCTTC.